This T cell receptor (beta chain) appears in the sequencing data of a study of blood T cell repertoires in COVID-19. V was shortened by 5 bases and J by 6 bases, with 11 bases between the two germline ends. Germline CDR1 is MNHEY and CDR2 is SMNVEV (reference sequence). The CDR3 has 13 amino acids. Here immunoSEQ multiplex PCR was the method, and the copy in TCRdb shows in-frame clones only, minus some. The sample records a few hundred thousand clones, under 90% being singletons. The chain is built from TRBV27 and TRBJ1-5; D possibly corresponds to TRBD1 (5 bases). The origin of this receptor is a woman in her forties who had recovered from COVID-19. The sequencing sample was made of peripheral blood. The CDR3 nucleotides read TGTGCCAGCAGTACCCTCGGGGGTCAGCCCCAGCATTTT. It encodes CASSTLGGQPQHF.